The 18 T cell receptor beta chains given below trace back to one sample, sequenced in a study of monozygotic twins with inflammatory bowel disease. Each CDR3 protein gets one entry in TCRdb, which reprocessed the 5' RACE reads and gives no DNA. Listed are some 440,000 distinct CDR3 sequences; around 2.4% falls within the top ten. Material for sequencing was blood. These receptors were taken from a human donor with ulcerative colitis or Crohn's disease, or a healthy co-twin of an affected twin (not recorded which).

The J gene is TRBJ2-5, the V gene TRBV7-9. The CDR3 extends over 13 amino acids. CDR1 is SEHNR, CDR2 FQNEAQ, per germline (reference sequence). The CDR3 region is CASVQWGQETQYF.

This chain connects TRBV30 to TRBJ1-5. The CDR3 has 13 amino acids. Germline lookup yields CDR1 GTSNPN and CDR2 SVGIG (reference sequence). The CDR3 reads CAWSYTDGQPQHF.

The chain recombines TRBV7-9 with TRBJ1-6. The CDR3 runs 13 residues. From germline, CDR1 is SEHNR and CDR2 FQNEAQ (reference sequence). The CDR3 here is CASSIADNSPLHF.

The J gene is TRBJ2-5, the V gene TRBV5-1; TCRdb indicates TRBD1, and absent DNA this call remains unverified. Germline V gene lookup returns CDR1 SGHRS and CDR2 YFSETQ. This CDR3 is built from 14 residues. CDR3 amino acids: CASSLSRGRETQYF. The complete variable domain, with remaining parts taken from reference TRBV5-1 and TRBJ2-5, reads KAGVTQTPRYLIKTRGQQVTLSCSPISGHRSVSWYQQTPGQGLQFLFEYFSETQRNKGNFPGRFSGRQFSNSRSEMNVSTLELGDSALYLCASSLSRGRETQYFGPGTRLLVL.

The V gene is TRBV5-5, the J gene TRBJ1-1; TCRdb's D call, TRBD1, is unchecked because there is no DNA. The CDR3 extends over 15 amino acids. In germline, CDR1 is SGHKS, CDR2 YYEKEE (reference sequence). This CDR3 reads CASSPWAGVDTEAFF.

The chain has TRBV15 and TRBJ1-5. The CDR3 has 14 residues. Germline V gene sequence: CDR1 LNHNV, CDR2 YYDKDF (reference sequence). The CDR3 protein is CATSREVRDQPQHF.

The chain uses TRBV28 and TRBJ2-1; the D call from TCRdb, TRBD1, cannot be confirmed without DNA. The germline CDR1 and CDR2 sequences are MDHEN and SYDVKM. The CDR3 covers 13 residues. The CDR3 protein is CAGERTGTAEQFF.

This chain connects TRBV6-1 to TRBJ1-6; the D gene TCRdb calls, TRBD1, cannot be checked with no DNA. The V gene's germline CDR1 is MNHNS and CDR2 SASEGT. This CDR3 comprises 17 residues. CDR3 residues: CASSPTRGGSYNSPLHF.

V gene TRBV10-3 combines with J gene TRBJ1-4. Germline CDR1 ENHRY, CDR2 SYGVKD. The CDR3 is made up of 13 amino acids. The CDR3 here is CAIGGGGNEKLFF.

The chain links TRBV6-5 to TRBJ1-1; without DNA, the TCRdb call of TRBD1 cannot be checked. Germline V gene data show CDR1 as MNHEY and CDR2 as SVGAGI. The CDR3 has 15 amino acids. CDR3 loop: CASSYSGAMNTEAFF.

The chain joins TRBV6-1 to TRBJ2-7; TCRdb reports TRBD1, a call that lacks DNA to check it against. CDR3 length: 15 residues. Germline-derived CDR1 and CDR2 are MNHNS and SASEGT. CDR3 sequence reads: CASGSQGQGAYEQYF.

The J gene is TRBJ1-5, the V gene TRBV2. CDR3 length: 13 amino acids. Looked up from germline, CDR1 is SNHLY and CDR2 is FYNNEI. The CDR3 reads CASSEIRDQPQHF.

The chain recombines TRBV6-5 with TRBJ2-2; without DNA, the TCRdb call of TRBD2 cannot be checked. Germline V gene lookup returns CDR1 MNHEY and CDR2 SVGAGI. The CDR3 spans 16 residues. CDR3 sequence: CASSYSTPGGGGELFF.

The rearrangement uses TRBV20-1 and TRBJ2-7. Germline V gene sequence: CDR1 DFQATT, CDR2 SNEGSKA (reference sequence). The CDR3 spans 12 residues. CDR3 loop: CSARRGNYEQYF.

The J gene is TRBJ2-4, the V gene TRBV27. Per germline, CDR1 MNHEY and CDR2 SMNVEV (reference sequence). The CDR3 has 16 amino acids. The CDR3 reads CASSTIRTGAKNMQYF.

This chain connects TRBV27 to TRBJ1-5. Per germline, CDR1 MNHEY and CDR2 SMNVEV (reference sequence). The CDR3 has 14 amino acids. CDR3 in amino acids: CASSLGGSFQPQHF.

The rearrangement uses TRBV7-2 and TRBJ1-6; with no DNA, the TCRdb D assignment of TRBD1 cannot be verified. The CDR3 contains 12 residues. From germline, CDR1 is SGHTA and CDR2 FQGNSA. The chain's CDR3 is CAGQGAGSPLHF.

V is TRBV7-2 and J is TRBJ2-5. The CDR3 spans 14 residues. CDR1 SGHTA and CDR2 FQGNSA come from the germline V gene. CDR3 residues: CASSQGSGRETQYF.